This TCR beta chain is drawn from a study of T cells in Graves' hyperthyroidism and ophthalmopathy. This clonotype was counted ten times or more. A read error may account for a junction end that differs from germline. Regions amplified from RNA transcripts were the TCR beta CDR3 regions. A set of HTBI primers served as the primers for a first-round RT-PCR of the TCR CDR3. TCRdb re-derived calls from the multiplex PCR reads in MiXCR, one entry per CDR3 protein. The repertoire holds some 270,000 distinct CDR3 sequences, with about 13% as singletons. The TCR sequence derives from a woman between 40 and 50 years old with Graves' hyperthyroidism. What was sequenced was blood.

CDR3 loop: CASTLHTSGRVETQYF. In DNA form, the CDR3 reads TGTGCCAGCACCTTGCACACTAGCGGGAGGGTCGAGACCCAGTACTTC. The chain has TRBV5-5 and TRBJ2-5, with 13 nucleotides matching TRBD2. The CDR3 has 16 residues. The V gene's germline CDR1 is SGHKS and CDR2 YYEKEE (reference sequence).